The 3 T cell receptor beta chains below were found in one sample sequenced in a study of T cell clonality in common variable immunodeficiency (dated by TCRdb to 2015 to 2017). Libraries were prepared through the immunoSEQ multiplex PCR assay. As stored in TCRdb, this immuneACCESS dataset retains in-frame rearrangements with V and J assigned. A fraction of the clones does not appear; measured against another copy, unresolved V genes explain less than half of the discrepancy, and the remainder lacks a known reason. This sample has about 81,000 clones, none of them a singleton. The ten largest make up around 0.8% of the sample. Specimen: peripheral blood mononuclear cells. The origin of the receptors is a person between 18 and 75 years old in good health.

The chain's CDR3 is CASSPRTGEGQYF. The CDR3 DNA, read in part, is TGTGCCAGCAGCCCAAGGACAGGGGAAGGT. V and J are TRBV7-8 and TRBJ2-4; TRBD1 matches 9 bases. The read ends 3 residues before the CDR3 terminus; that terminus is restored from the germline J gene. This CDR3 has 13 amino acids. Germline CDR1 and CDR2: SGHVS and FQNEAQ.

The sample holds many counts of this clone. The CDR3 protein is CSAWTGQETQYF. The sequenced part of the CDR3 DNA is TGCAGTGCATGGACAGGGCAAGAGACC. The chain recombines TRBV20-1 with TRBJ2-5; TRBD1 agrees at 8 bases. Read sequence stops 3 residues before the CDR3 end, and the germline J gene provides the missing end. Germline CDR1 DFQATT, CDR2 SNEGSKA (reference sequence). The CDR3 sequence is 12 residues long. J lost 2 bases, V lost 6 bases, and 2 bases had no gene match.

This clone was seen at least ten times. The read ends 3 residues shy of where the CDR3 ends; the end is completed using the germline J gene. V gene TRBV6-2 or TRBV6-3 combines with J gene TRBJ2-1, with 7 bases aligning to TRBD2. V lost 2 bases and J lost 8; bases outside the gene matches: 6. The CDR3 runs 14 residues. Germline V gene data show CDR1 as MNHEY and CDR2 as SVGEGT. The sequenced CDR3 bases are TGTGCCAGCAGTTACGCGGCCGCGGGAGATGAG. Translated, it gives CASSYAAAGDE. The complete CDR3 protein is CASSYAAAGDEQFF.